This entry lists 14 T cell receptor beta chains sequenced from one sample in a study of T-cell memory formation after mild COVID-19. From the 5' RACE reads, TCRdb called clonotypes with MiXCR, one entry per CDR3 protein. Here the sample spans about 82,000 distinct CDR3 sequences, over 13% being singletons. Sequencing was carried out using PBMCs or a T cell subset sorted from them (not recorded which). Receptor source: a young man who had mild COVID-19 (a few samples of this study predate the infection). Cell type and time point are not known.

The J gene is TRBJ2-3, the V gene TRBV7-2, with a tentative D call TRBD2 (7 bases). Trimming cost V 3 bases and J 3 bases, with 25 bases left between them. The CDR3 has 19 amino acids. The germline V gene has CDR1 SGHTA and CDR2 FQGNSA. This chain's CDR3 is CASSFAYKLAGRGTDTQYF. CDR3 in DNA: TGTGCCAGCAGCTTCGCCTACAAATTGGCGGGGAGGGGGACAGATACGCAGTATTTT.

V usage is TRBV20-1 and J usage is TRBJ2-3, with 7 bases aligning to TRBD2. V dropped 7 bases and J dropped 0; count of bases not matched to a gene: 10. The germline gives CDR1 DFQATT, CDR2 SNEGSKA (reference sequence). This CDR3 is 15 amino acids long. As DNA, the CDR3 is TGCAGTGGGCTGCGGGGGTTTATTAGCACAGATACGCAGTATTTT. Protein: CSGLRGFISTDTQYF.

This clonotype was picked up a small number of times. The V gene is TRBV20-1, the J gene TRBJ1-1; 7 positions match TRBD1. The trim removed 5 bases at V and 1 base at J, leaving 10 bases unmatched. Germline CDR1 reads DFQATT; CDR2 reads SNEGSKA (reference sequence). The CDR3 loop spans 15 amino acids. The chain's CDR3 is CSALDDRAPNTEAFF. DNA for the CDR3: TGCAGTGCTCTGGATGACAGGGCCCCGAACACTGAAGCTTTCTTT.

The chain couples TRBV5-1 to TRBJ1-5; D is uncertain. Germline assignment: CDR1 SGHRS and CDR2 YFSETQ. This CDR3 has 16 residues. V was pared by 3 bases and J by 2 bases, with 15 bases between. The CDR3 reads CASSYRQKARNQPQHF. The CDR3 coding sequence is TGCGCCAGCAGCTACCGCCAGAAGGCTCGCAATCAGCCCCAGCATTTT.

This clonotype has more than one count but fewer than ten. The chain employs TRBV5-6 and TRBJ2-1; TRBD1 might be the D (5 bases). This CDR3 contains 14 residues. Deletions cut 6 bases from V and 5 bases from J, with 15 bases between. Germline CDR1 is SGHDT and CDR2 is YYEEEE. The CDR3 region has the DNA TGTGCCAGCAACCCGACAGTGCCACACAATGAGCAGTTCTTC. Protein product: CASNPTVPHNEQFF.

This clonotype was counted many times. The rearrangement uses TRBV27 and TRBJ1-2; 9 bases fit TRBD1. The junction had 9 bases not matched to a gene; V was cut back by 3 bases and J by 7 bases. The length of the CDR3 is 15 residues. CDR1 is MNHEY and CDR2 is SMNVEV in the germline V gene (reference sequence). CDR3 region: CASSFTRTGEFGYTF. CDR3 bases: TGTGCCAGCAGTTTCACAAGGACAGGGGAGTTTGGCTACACCTTC.

V is TRBV7-2 and J is TRBJ2-5; 8 positions match TRBD1. V shed 5 bases, J shed 2 bases, and the junction held 7 bases outside the gene matches. Germline values: CDR1 SGHTA, CDR2 FQGNSA. The CDR3 is 15 residues long. The DNA of the CDR3 is TGTGCCAGCAGCCCCGCCCGGACAGGGCAAGAGACCCAGTACTTC. Translated, it gives CASSPARTGQETQYF.

This clonotype has just a few counts. This chain links TRBV29-1 with TRBJ2-5; D not resolved. The germline V gene has CDR1 SQVTM and CDR2 ANQGSEA. The germline V and J ends were trimmed by 6 bases and 2 bases, with 7 bases remaining between them. The CDR3 runs 11 residues. CDR3 bases: TGCAGCGTGCCATCTCAAGAGACCCAGTACTTC. Translation gives CSVPSQETQYF.

This rearrangement joins TRBV7-3 to TRBJ2-7; D not resolved. Germline V gene lookup returns CDR1 SGHTA and CDR2 FQGTGA. This CDR3 has 15 amino acids. Trimming pared 3 bases from V and 2 bases from J, leaving 14 bases between. Here the CDR3 DNA reads TGTGCCAGCAGCTTGTCGCTTGGACCCCCCTACGAGCAGTACTTC. Protein product: CASSLSLGPPYEQYF. Full variable domain (remainder filled in from reference TRBV7-3 and TRBJ2-7): GAGVSQTPSNKVTEKGKYVELRCDPISGHTALYWYRQSLGQGPEFLIYFQGTGAADDSGLPNDRFFAVRPEGSVSTLKIQRTERGDSAVYLCASSLSLGPPYEQYFGPGTRLTVT.

This clonotype was seen a handful of times. This rearrangement joins TRBV28 to TRBJ1-2, with D maybe TRBD1 (6 bases). Trimming removed 5 bases from V and 6 bases from J, with 16 bases in between. The CDR3 is 14 residues long. The germline V gene encodes CDR1 MDHEN and CDR2 SYDVKM. Here the CDR3 reads CASSPPGQSNGYTF. The DNA of the CDR3 is TGTGCCAGCAGTCCCCCTGGACAGTCCAATGGCTACACCTTC.

This clonotype was seen at least ten times. V and J are TRBV30 and TRBJ2-7; 7 positions match TRBD1. The CDR3 spans 16 residues. V was clipped by 3 bases and J by 0 bases; unmatched bases: 11. Germline V gene data show CDR1 as GTSNPN and CDR2 as SVGIG (reference sequence). CDR3 in DNA: TGTGCCTGGAGCGCGTTCGTGGGACAGACCTCCTACGAGCAGTACTTC. The encoded protein is CAWSAFVGQTSYEQYF.

This rearrangement joins TRBV5-5 to TRBJ1-4; D unclear. CDR3 length: 12 amino acids. Germline assignment: CDR1 SGHKS and CDR2 YYEKEE (reference sequence). V shed 3 bases and J shed 7 bases, with 7 bases lying between them. This CDR3 reads CASSSRVEKLFF. CDR3 DNA sequence: TGTGCCAGCAGCTCGAGGGTTGAAAAACTGTTTTTT. Complete variable domain (other parts from reference TRBV5-5 and TRBJ1-4): DAGVTQSPTHLIKTRGQQVTLRCSPISGHKSVSWYQQVLGQGPQFIFQYYEKEERGRGNFPDRFSARQFPNYSSELNVNALLLGDSALYLCASSSRVEKLFFGSGTQLSVL.

The chain couples TRBV14 to TRBJ2-2, with D unclear. The CDR3 is made up of 16 amino acids. Trimming removed 1 base at V and 5 bases at J, with 14 bases between. Per the germline V gene, CDR1 is SGHDN and CDR2 is FVKESK. The DNA of the CDR3 is TGTGCCAGCAGCCAAGGTTACCAGCAACATACCGGGGAGCTGTTTTTT. Translation gives CASSQGYQQHTGELFF. Together with reference TRBV14 and TRBJ2-2, the CDR3 gives the full variable domain: EAGVTQFPSHSVIEKGQTVTLRCDPISGHDNLYWYRRVMGKEIKFLLHFVKESKQDESGMPNNRFLAERTGGTYSTLKVQPAELEDSGVYFCASSQGYQQHTGELFFGEGSRLTVL.

This chain joins TRBV6-1 and TRBJ2-3; D is unresolved. The V gene's germline CDR1 is MNHNS and CDR2 SASEGT. The CDR3 runs to 13 residues. V dropped 10 bases and J dropped 4 bases, with 15 bases sitting between them. CDR3 sequence (DNA): TGTGCCATCGGCGGCAGAGGACCAGATACGCAGTATTTT. The encoded protein is CAIGGRGPDTQYF.